The clone carrying this T cell receptor (beta chain) was found a few times. Germline V gene data show CDR1 as SGHKS and CDR2 as YYEKEE (reference sequence). There are 11 residues in the CDR3. V lost 5 bases and J lost 11, with 13 bases in between. Time point defined: patch test 1, 2 weeks after DPC sensitization. Treatment given: therapeutic diphenylcyclopropenone sensitization with weekly scalp DPC. TCRdb called the RACE reads again in MiXCR, with one record for every CDR3 protein. The repertoire holds tens of thousands of distinct CDR3 sequences, with about 12% as singletons. This record belongs to a study of human T cells and chemical hapten exposure.

This receptor was taken from a woman aged 55-75 years with alopecia areata. Some clones in this sample may be carry-over from other donors' samples. The gene calls are TRBV5-5 and TRBJ2-5; D may be TRBD1 or TRBD2 (5 bases each). Sequencing used whole blood, obtained in connection with sensitization to the hapten diphenylcyclopropenone (DPC). The DNA of the CDR3 is TGTGCCAGCAGTTTACAGGACTCACAGTACTTC. Residues: CASSLQDSQYF.